Shown below are 5 T cell receptor beta chains from a single sample sequenced in a study of PD-L1 blockade in urothelial cancer. Profiled with immunoSEQ multiplex PCR; TCRdb holds only in-frame clones, not every one. This sample yields under 25,000 clones, of which under 90% are seen a single time; 1.6% belongs to the top ten. Time point here: peripheral blood 6 weeks after treatment start. The sample consisted of PBMCs, taken around atezolizumab (anti-PD-L1) treatment. The receptors were sampled from a man between 65 and 80 years old with urothelial cancer.

The J gene is TRBJ1-5, the V gene TRBV9, with a tentative D call TRBD1 (5 bases). With 3 bases removed from V and 0 bases from J, the gap between germline ends came to 7 bases. Germline V gene data show CDR1 as SGDLS and CDR2 as YYNGEE. The CDR3 consists of 14 residues. Written as DNA, the CDR3 is TGTGCCAGCAGCGAGGGGAATAGCAATCAGCCCCAGCATTTT. This gives the protein CASSEGNSNQPQHF.

This clone was recorded only once. The rearrangement joins TRBV7-2 to TRBJ1-5; D unclear. Germline CDR1 and CDR2: SGHTA and FQGNSA. Deletions cut 1 base from V and 4 bases from J, with 8 bases between. The CDR3 covers 14 residues. CDR3 sequence reads: CASSLGGGNQPQHF. DNA of the CDR3: TGTGCCAGCAGCTTAGGGGGAGGGAATCAGCCCCAGCATTTT.

The gene calls are TRBV14 and TRBJ2-2, with a weak D call TRBD1 (5 bases). CDR1 is SGHDN and CDR2 is FVKESK in the germline V gene. The CDR3 consists of 14 residues. V lost 4 bases to trimming and J lost 2 bases, with 8 bases between them. CDR3 DNA sequence: TGTGCCAGCAGCCCGGACAAAAACACCGGGGAGCTGTTTTTT. Protein product: CASSPDKNTGELFF.

The V gene is TRBV15, the J gene TRBJ2-7; 15 bases match TRBD2. V trimming: 3 bases; J trimming: 6 bases; junction bases outside the gene matches: 0. The CDR3 totals 14 residues. The germline V gene encodes CDR1 LNHNV and CDR2 YYDKDF (reference sequence). DNA of the CDR3: TGTGCCACCAGCAGGGGACTAGCGGGAGGCGAGCAGTACTTC. Translating gives CATSRGLAGGEQYF.

The chain carries TRBV19 and TRBJ2-7; 13 nucleotides align to TRBD2. The ends lost 3 bases at V and 4 bases at J; junction bases unmatched: 12. From germline, CDR1 is LNHDA and CDR2 SQIVND (reference sequence). The CDR3 loop spans 18 amino acids. The CDR3 DNA reads as TGTGCCAGTAGTATTTCGCACGTGCGGACTAGCGGGAGATACGAGCAGTACTTC. Protein sequence: CASSISHVRTSGRYEQYF. The variable domain in full, completed from reference TRBV19 and TRBJ2-7, reads DGGITQSPKYLFRKEGQNVTLSCEQNLNHDAMYWYRQDPGQGLRLIYYSQIVNDFQKGDIAEGYSVSREKKESFPLTVTSAQKNPTAFYLCASSISHVRTSGRYEQYFGPGTRLTVT.